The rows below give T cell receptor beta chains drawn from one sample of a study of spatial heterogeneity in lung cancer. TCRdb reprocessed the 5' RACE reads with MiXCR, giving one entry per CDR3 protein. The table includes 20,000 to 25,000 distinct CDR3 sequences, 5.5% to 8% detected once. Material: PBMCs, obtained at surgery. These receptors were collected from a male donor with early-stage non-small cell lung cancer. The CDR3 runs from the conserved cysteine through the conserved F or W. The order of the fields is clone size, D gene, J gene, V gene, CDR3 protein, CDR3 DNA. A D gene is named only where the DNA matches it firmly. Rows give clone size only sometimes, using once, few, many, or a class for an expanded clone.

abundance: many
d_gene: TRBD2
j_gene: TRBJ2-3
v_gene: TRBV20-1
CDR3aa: CSAWTSGMQTDTQYF
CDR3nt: TGCAGTGCGTGGACTAGCGGGATGCAGACAGATACGCAGTATTTT

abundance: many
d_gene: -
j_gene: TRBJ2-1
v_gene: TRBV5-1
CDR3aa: CASSWTARDNEQFF
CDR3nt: TGCGCCAGCAGTTGGACAGCGAGAGACAATGAGCAGTTCTTC

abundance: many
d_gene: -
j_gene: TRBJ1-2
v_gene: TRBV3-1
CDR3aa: CASSQTLTGSGGYTF
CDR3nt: TGTGCCAGCAGCCAGACCCTAACAGGGAGTGGTGGCTACACCTTC

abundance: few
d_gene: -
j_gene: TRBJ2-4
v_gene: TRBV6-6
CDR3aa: CASSSPPGLLAKNIQYF
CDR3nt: TGTGCCAGCAGTTCCCCCCCTGGACTTCTAGCCAAAAACATTCAGTACTTC

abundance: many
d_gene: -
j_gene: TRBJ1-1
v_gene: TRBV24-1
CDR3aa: CATPTQGSTEAFF
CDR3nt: TGTGCCACTCCAACCCAGGGGAGCACTGAAGCTTTCTTT

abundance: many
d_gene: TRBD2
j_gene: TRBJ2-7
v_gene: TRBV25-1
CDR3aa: CATSWGSGRGGQYF
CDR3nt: TGTGCCACCTCCTGGGGTAGCGGGAGAGGTGGGCAGTACTTC

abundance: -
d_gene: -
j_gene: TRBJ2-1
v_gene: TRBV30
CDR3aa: CAWARISSYNEQFF
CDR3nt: TGTGCCTGGGCCAGGATAAGCTCCTACAATGAGCAGTTCTTC

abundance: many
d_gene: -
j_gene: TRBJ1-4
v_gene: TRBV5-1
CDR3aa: CASRLQGRSEKLFF
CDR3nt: TGCGCCAGCAGGTTGCAGGGGAGGAGTGAAAAACTGTTTTTT

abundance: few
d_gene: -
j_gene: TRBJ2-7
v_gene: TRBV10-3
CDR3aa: CAISLRNDGGYEQYF
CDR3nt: TGTGCCATCAGTCTGCGTAACGACGGAGGCTACGAGCAGTACTTC

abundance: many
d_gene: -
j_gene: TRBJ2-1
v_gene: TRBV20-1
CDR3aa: CSARGPHRSYNEQFF
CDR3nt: TGCAGTGCTAGAGGGCCACACCGCTCCTACAATGAGCAGTTCTTC

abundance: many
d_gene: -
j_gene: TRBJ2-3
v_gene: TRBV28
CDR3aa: CASTGEDTQYF
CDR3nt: TGTGCCAGCACGGGCGAAGATACGCAGTATTTT

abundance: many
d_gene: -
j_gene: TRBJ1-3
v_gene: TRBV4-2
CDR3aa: CASSRLMTDSGNTIYF
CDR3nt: TGTGCCAGCAGCCGACTCATGACGGACTCTGGAAACACCATATATTTT

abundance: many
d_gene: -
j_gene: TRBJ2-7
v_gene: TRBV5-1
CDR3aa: CASSFTPQGNPYEQYF
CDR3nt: TGCGCCAGCAGCTTCACCCCTCAGGGAAATCCCTACGAGCAGTACTTC

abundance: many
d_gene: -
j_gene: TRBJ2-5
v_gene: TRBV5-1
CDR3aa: CASSLDGSVETQYF
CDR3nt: TGCGCCAGCAGCTTGGACGGGAGCGTTGAGACCCAGTACTTC

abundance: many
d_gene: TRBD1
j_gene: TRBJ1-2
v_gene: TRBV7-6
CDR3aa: CASSLQQGTYGYTF
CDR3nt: TGTGCCAGCAGCCTCCAACAGGGGACCTATGGCTACACCTTC

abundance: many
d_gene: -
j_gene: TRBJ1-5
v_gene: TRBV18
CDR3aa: CASSPFTDQPQHF
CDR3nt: TGTGCCAGCTCACCTTTCACAGATCAGCCCCAGCATTTT